The clone carrying this T cell receptor beta chain was seen ten or more times. The CDR3 loop spans 13 amino acids. Trimming removed 2 bases at V and 1 base at J, with 6 bases between. CDR1 is DFQATT and CDR2 is SNEGSKA in the germline V gene (reference sequence). Unique molecular identifiers were incorporated when the TCRbeta library was constructed. TCRdb reanalysed the PCR reads using MiXCR and keeps one entry per CDR3 protein. The data hold over 85,000 distinct CDR3 sequences, with about a tenth observed a single time. This sample was taken from a study of T-cell reconstitution after alpha-beta-depleted transplantation in children.

The rearrangement uses TRBV20-1 and TRBJ1-5; D unresolved. The sequenced sample was PBMCs from the stem cell graft donor, obtained from the stem cell graft. This clonotype originated in a human donor who donated a stem cell graft to a child with acute lymphoblastic leukemia. CDR3 sequence: CSARQASNQPQHF. In nucleotides, the CDR3 is TGCAGTGCTAGACAGGCAAGCAATCAGCCCCAGCATTTT.